The 24 T cell receptor beta chains listed next were all sequenced from one sample in a study of cytotoxic CD8 clonotypes in ibrutinib-treated CLL. Method: immunoSEQ multiplex PCR; TCRdb's copy keeps in-frame clones and lacks some. Found here are hundreds of thousands of clones, 70% of them singletons; the top ten hold 15%. The material was PBMCs, obtained after 24 months of ibrutinib treatment. The receptors stem from a human donor with chronic lymphocytic leukemia.

The chain employs TRBV29-1 and TRBJ2-7; the match to TRBD1 covers 10 bases. The CDR3 runs 12 residues. V was pared by 7 bases and J by 2 bases, with 2 bases of the junction left unmatched. CDR1 and CDR2 (germline): SQVTM, ANQGSEA. DNA of the CDR3: TGCAGCGCCGGGACAGGGGCCTACGAGCAGTACTTC. Translating gives CSAGTGAYEQYF.

The chain is built from TRBV5-1 and TRBJ2-7, with 7 positions matching TRBD1. Germline loops: CDR1 SGHRS, CDR2 YFSETQ. CDR3 length: 14 residues. J was trimmed by 2 bases and V by 2 bases; bases with no gene match: 4. The CDR3, as DNA: TGCGCCAGCAGCTTACAGGGGCCGACCTACGAGCAGTACTTC. It yields the protein CASSLQGPTYEQYF.

The chain is built from TRBV19 and TRBJ2-7; D unclear. This CDR3 is built from 16 residues. Germline V gene sequence: CDR1 LNHDA, CDR2 SQIVND (reference sequence). V lost 4 bases to trimming and J lost 3 bases, with 19 bases between them. The DNA for the CDR3 is TGTGCCAGTAGTACCCATGGGGAAGGGAACGACTACGAGCAGTACTTC. Amino acid sequence: CASSTHGEGNDYEQYF.

The J gene is TRBJ2-5, the V gene TRBV5-1; 15 bases align to TRBD2. The CDR3 has 19 residues. The germline CDR1 and CDR2 sequences are SGHRS and YFSETQ. The trim removed 4 bases at V and 0 bases at J, leaving 10 bases unmatched. The CDR3 reads CASSRGLAGGDMYQETQYF. The CDR3 nucleotides are TGCGCCAGCAGCCGAGGACTAGCGGGAGGGGACATGTACCAAGAGACCCAGTACTTC.

The V and J genes are TRBV5-1 and TRBJ2-7; D remains ambiguous. The V gene's germline CDR1 is SGHRS and CDR2 YFSETQ. This CDR3 is built from 12 residues. Trimming left V 4 bases short and J 3 bases short, with 8 bases between. The CDR3 here is CASSLTDYEQYF. In nucleotides, the CDR3 is TGCGCCAGCAGCCTCACAGACTACGAGCAGTACTTC.

The chain couples TRBV5-1 to TRBJ2-7; D remains unclear. The germline CDR1 and CDR2 sequences are SGHRS and YFSETQ. V shed 0 bases and J shed 8 bases, with 6 bases lying between them. The CDR3 runs to 11 residues. The CDR3 DNA reads TGCGCCAGCAGCTTGGATAGGCAGCAGTACTTC. Translation gives CASSLDRQQYF.

This clone was recorded only once. This chain connects TRBV2 to TRBJ1-1; D call uncertain. The CDR3 spans 12 residues. The germline V gene has CDR1 SNHLY and CDR2 FYNNEI. V lost 4 bases, J lost 8 bases, and 11 bases lay in between. The CDR3 loop reads CASSVVTSEAFF. In DNA form, the CDR3 reads TGTGCCAGCAGTGTCGTTACTTCAGAAGCTTTCTTT.

The V gene is TRBV19, the J gene TRBJ2-7; D is uncertain. V was trimmed by 3 bases and J by 5 bases, leaving 11 bases between them. CDR1 and CDR2 from the germline V gene are LNHDA and SQIVND (reference sequence). The CDR3 totals 13 residues. The CDR3 loop is CASSMGNWNEQYF. Here the CDR3 DNA reads TGTGCCAGTAGTATGGGAAATTGGAACGAGCAGTACTTC.

V gene TRBV7-9 combines with J gene TRBJ2-1, with TRBD2 matching 8 bases. Trimming removed 5 bases from V and 6 bases from J; junction bases left unmatched: 9. The germline CDR1 and CDR2 sequences are SEHNR and FQNEAQ (reference sequence). The CDR3 covers 15 residues. The CDR3 reads CASSPGGRKGNEQFF. The CDR3, as DNA: TGTGCCAGCAGCCCCGGCGGGAGGAAGGGCAATGAGCAGTTCTTC.

The rearrangement joins TRBV25-1 to TRBJ2-5; D perhaps matches TRBD1 (5 bases). CDR1 and CDR2 (germline): MGHDK, SYGVNS. The CDR3 covers 17 residues. Between the trimmed V and J ends, which lost 6 bases and 1 base, there was a span of 21 bases. The chain's CDR3 is CASSVGATSLVQETQYF. CDR3 DNA sequence: TGTGCCAGCAGCGTAGGGGCGACTTCGCTAGTCCAAGAGACCCAGTACTTC. The whole variable domain, filled in from reference TRBV25-1 and TRBJ2-5, reads EADIYQTPRYLVIGTGKKITLECSQTMGHDKMYWYQQDPGMELHLIHYSYGVNSTEKGDLSSESTVSRIRTEHFPLTLESARPSHTSQYLCASSVGATSLVQETQYFGPGTRLLVL.

The chain has TRBV18 and TRBJ2-7; 8 nucleotides align to TRBD2. Germline lookup yields CDR1 KGHSH and CDR2 LQKENI. With 2 bases clipped from V and 4 bases from J, the junction kept 4 bases outside the gene matches. CDR3 length equals 14 residues. The CDR3 DNA sequence: TGTGCCAGCTCACCATCGACTAGCGCTTACGAGCAGTACTTC. Amino acids: CASSPSTSAYEQYF.

This sequence joins TRBV6-5 and TRBJ1-1; no clear D gene. V was shortened by 2 bases and J by 6 bases, with 16 bases between the two germline ends. Germline V lookup: CDR1 MNHEY, CDR2 SVGAGI. CDR3 length: 15 residues. The CDR3 reads CASSYRPNRPPEAFF. CDR3 sequence (DNA): TGTGCCAGCAGTTACCGACCCAATAGGCCCCCTGAAGCTTTCTTT.

The V and J genes are TRBV7-8 and TRBJ1-1; no reliable D call. CDR1 and CDR2 (germline): SGHVS, FQNEAQ. This CDR3 has 14 residues. The V gene lost 5 bases and the J gene lost 6 bases, with 16 bases spanning the gap. CDR3 residues: CASSREGDAAEAFF. CDR3 coding DNA: TGTGCCAGCAGCCGGGAGGGTGACGCCGCTGAAGCTTTCTTT.

The rearrangement joins TRBV14 to TRBJ1-1; D is uncertain. CDR3 size: 11 residues. Germline V CDR1 and CDR2: SGHDN, FVKESK. V dropped 3 bases and J dropped 8 bases, with 7 bases sitting between them. CDR3 in amino acids: CASSQVREAFF. CDR3 sequence (DNA): TGTGCCAGCAGCCAGGTCAGAGAAGCTTTCTTT. Supplemented by reference TRBV14 and TRBJ1-1, the full variable domain reads EAGVTQFPSHSVIEKGQTVTLRCDPISGHDNLYWYRRVMGKEIKFLLHFVKESKQDESGMPNNRFLAERTGGTYSTLKVQPAELEDSGVYFCASSQVREAFFGQGTRLTVV.

This chain joins TRBV6-6 and TRBJ1-1; D call uncertain. The V and J ends lost 4 bases and 0 bases respectively, with 6 bases between them. In germline, CDR1 is MNHNY, CDR2 SVGAGI (reference sequence). There are 13 residues in the CDR3. CDR3 residues: CASSLVVNTEAFF. CDR3 nucleotides: TGTGCCAGCAGTTTGGTTGTGAACACTGAAGCTTTCTTT.

The rearrangement joins TRBV7-2 to TRBJ2-1; 7 bases map to TRBD2. The CDR3 runs 18 residues. V gave up 1 base and J gave up 1 base; unmatched junction bases: 10. CDR1 SGHTA and CDR2 FQGNSA come from the germline V gene. The CDR3 nucleotides are TGTGCCAGCAGCTTAGGAACCCTTGCGGGAGTTTCCTACAATGAGCAGTTCTTC. It is translated as CASSLGTLAGVSYNEQFF.

The rearrangement uses TRBV5-1 and TRBJ1-1; 7 nucleotides line up with TRBD1. Trimming took 4 bases from V and 0 from J; bases not matched to a gene: 6. This CDR3 is 15 amino acids long. The germline CDR1 and CDR2 sequences are SGHRS and YFSETQ. The CDR3 DNA sequence: TGCGCCAGCAGCACGGGACAGCCCATGAACACTGAAGCTTTCTTT. Amino acid sequence: CASSTGQPMNTEAFF.

This chain uses TRBV7-6 with TRBJ2-7; D is perhaps TRBD2 (6 bases). The V end was cut by 0 bases, the J end by 3 bases, with 15 bases between. Germline CDR1 reads SGHVS; CDR2 reads FNYEAQ. This CDR3 spans 16 amino acids. The CDR3 spells CASSLAGDGSNYEQYF. CDR3 bases: TGTGCCAGCAGCTTAGCGGGGGACGGGAGTAACTACGAGCAGTACTTC.

The CDR3 sequence is CASSSPSGELFF. In DNA form, the CDR3 reads TGTGCCAGCAGCTCGCCATCCGGGGAGCTGTTTTTT. The chain links TRBV7-3 to TRBJ2-2, with unresolved D. Germline V CDR1 and CDR2: SGHTA, FQGTGA. There are 12 residues in the CDR3. The V and J ends lost 4 bases and 6 bases respectively, with 6 bases between them. Full variable domain (outside the CDR3, taken from reference TRBV7-3 and TRBJ2-2): GAGVSQTPSNKVTEKGKYVELRCDPISGHTALYWYRQSLGQGPEFLIYFQGTGAADDSGLPNDRFFAVRPEGSVSTLKIQRTERGDSAVYLCASSSPSGELFFGEGSRLTVL.

This sequence joins TRBV27 and TRBJ2-5, with 7 bases aligning to TRBD2. Germline V gives CDR1 MNHEY, CDR2 SMNVEV (reference sequence). Trimming removed 8 bases from V and 0 bases from J; junction bases left unmatched: 6. CDR3 length: 14 amino acids. CDR3 bases: TGTGCCAGCGGACGGGGGGTGTACCAAGAGACCCAGTACTTC. Amino acid sequence: CASGRGVYQETQYF.

The genes are TRBV27 and TRBJ2-3, with TRBD2 matching 8 bases. J gave up 9 bases and V 6 bases, and 8 bases lay outside the gene matches. CDR3 length: 13 amino acids. CDR1 and CDR2 (germline): MNHEY, SMNVEV (reference sequence). Here the CDR3 DNA reads TGTGCCAGCAGCCTCGGACTAGCCCTAACGCAGTATTTT. Protein product: CASSLGLALTQYF.

The chain carries TRBV4-3 and TRBJ1-4, with TRBD1 matching over 9 bases. In germline, CDR1 is LGHNA, CDR2 YSLEER. J gave up 7 bases and V 0 bases, and 6 bases lay outside the gene matches. There are 16 residues in the CDR3. CDR3 DNA sequence: TGCGCCAGCAGCCAAGATTATACAGGGGGCTCTGAAAAACTGTTTTTT. Translated: CASSQDYTGGSEKLFF.

This clone was seen more than once but under ten times. The chain combines TRBV11-2 with TRBJ2-7; tentatively, D is TRBD2 (6 bases). The CDR3 totals 14 residues. The germline V gene encodes CDR1 SGHAT and CDR2 FQNNGV. The ends were cut back, 5 bases at V and 2 bases at J, with 13 bases in the middle. CDR3: CASSQPLATYEQYF. The CDR3 DNA reads as TGTGCCAGCAGCCAACCCCTAGCGACCTACGAGCAGTACTTC.

This sequence joins TRBV28 and TRBJ1-5; 7 bases are a match to TRBD1. The J segment lost 4 bases and the V segment lost 2 bases, leaving 5 bases of the junction unmatched. The CDR3 extends over 15 amino acids. Germline lookup yields CDR1 MDHEN and CDR2 SYDVKM. CDR3 in amino acids: CASSLPTGRNQPQHF. Written as DNA, the CDR3 is TGTGCCAGCAGTTTACCGACAGGGCGGAATCAGCCCCAGCATTTT.